This record covers a single T cell receptor beta chain. Sequencing used immunoSEQ multiplex PCR; TCRdb keeps in-frame clones, though not all of them. The data contain 640,000 or so clones, more than 75% of them singletons. These data originate in a study of shared T cell receptors in the human thymus. The CDR3 runs to 14 residues. Germline V gene data show CDR1 as MNHEY and CDR2 as SVGAGI. Between the trimmed V and J ends, which lost 5 bases and 1 base, there was a span of 11 bases. This sample was also put to use in a study of human thymus T cells. That work states: Resections removed during corrective heart surgery provided the thymus tissue used. The related literature has documented a marked overlap of thymic repertoires among unrelated individuals.

V is TRBV6-5 and J is TRBJ2-5, with D possibly being TRBD1 (5 bases). This receptor was obtained from a boy under three years old with a congenital heart defect. Specimen: thymocytes. CDR3 coding DNA: TGTGCCAGCAGTAACAGACAGATCCAAGAGACCCAGTACTTC. Amino acid sequence: CASSNRQIQETQYF.